This T cell receptor (beta chain) was sequenced during a study of metastatic and nonmetastatic thyroid tumors. Across the whole study: Malignant and benign thyroid patients had repertoires compared in peripheral blood and tumor or nodule tissue.

Whole-study results and caveats: Benign nodules reportedly had significantly lower TCR beta diversity than malignant thyroid tumors in blood and tumor.

Trimming pared 0 bases from V and 10 bases from J, leaving 12 bases between. The CDR3 runs to 12 residues. Germline CDR1 and CDR2: DFQATT and SNEGSKA (reference sequence). Authors' methods: Differences in CDR3 between clinicopathological groups were drawn on to build a classifier intended to discriminate distant-metastatic papillary thyroid cancer patients. MiXCR re-clonotyped the PCR reads for TCRdb. Clone size and V and J calls follow TCRdb, not the original study. The sample contains 35,000 to 40,000 clones, more than 25% of which appear only once. This clone appeared a single time. Antigen specificity is unknown. Before thyroid surgery, none of the patients had received any treatment.

The TCR comes from a male donor with papillary thyroid cancer or a benign thyroid nodule (not recorded which). Some clones in this sample may be carry-over from other donors' samples. The V and J genes are TRBV20-1 and TRBJ1-2; D uncertain. The sample taken for sequencing was blood. The CDR3 sequence: CSARDKEGVYTF. The CDR3 DNA follows: TGCAGTGCTAGAGATAAGGAGGGAGTCTACACCTTC.